A single sample is the source of the 27 T cell receptor beta chains below, sequenced in a study of blood T cell repertoires in COVID-19. Here immunoSEQ multiplex PCR was the method, and the copy in TCRdb shows in-frame clones only, minus some. This table holds roughly 73,000 clones, 80% to 90% found once. Specimen: peripheral blood. These receptors were obtained from an older man with acute or convalescent COVID-19.

The CDR3 bases are TGTGCCAGCAGTCTTAACTCCTACGAGCAGTACTTC. This sequence encodes CASSLNSYEQYF. This chain connects TRBV5-4 to TRBJ2-7; no clear D gene. This CDR3 comprises 12 residues. Trimming removed 5 bases at V and 0 bases at J, with 6 bases between. The germline V gene encodes CDR1 SGHNT and CDR2 YYREEE (reference sequence).

A single count supports this clone. This chain joins TRBV5-6 and TRBJ2-3; 7 bases line up with TRBD2. The trim removed 3 bases at V and 0 bases at J, leaving 10 bases unmatched. CDR1 and CDR2 from the germline V gene are SGHDT and YYEEEE. CDR3 size: 17 residues. CDR3 DNA sequence: TGTGCCAGCAGCTCCTTGGGGGGGATCTCTAGCACAGATACGCAGTATTTT. It encodes CASSSLGGISSTDTQYF. The full variable domain, with the rest looked up from reference TRBV5-6 and TRBJ2-3, is DAGVTQSPTHLIKTRGQQVTLRCSPKSGHDTVSWYQQALGQGPQFIFQYYEEEERQRGNFPDRFSGHQFPNYSSELNVNALLLGDSALYLCASSSLGGISSTDTQYFGPGTRLTVL.

The chain couples TRBV29-1 to TRBJ1-1; weak D call: TRBD1 (5 bases). The CDR3 is 12 amino acids. Trimming shortened V by 0 bases and J by 11 bases, and 13 bases separated the two germline ends. Looked up from germline, CDR1 is SQVTM and CDR2 is ANQGSEA. Here the CDR3 DNA reads TGCAGCGTTGAAGATCGGGACGGGGGGGCTTTCTTT. This gives the protein CSVEDRDGGAFF.

The J gene is TRBJ2-7, the V gene TRBV9; TRBD1 matches 8 bases. CDR3 length: 14 residues. Germline trimming cut 3 bases from V and 9 bases from J; bases unmatched to any gene: 11. From germline, CDR1 is SGDLS and CDR2 YYNGEE. The CDR3 coding sequence is TGTGCCAGCAGCGCCGCAGGACAGGGCAGACCGCAGTACTTC. Its translation is CASSAAGQGRPQYF.

This clone was seen a single time. The V call is TRBV5-6, the J call TRBJ2-7; 10 bases are shared with TRBD2. J was trimmed by 2 bases and V by 3 bases; bases with no gene match: 11. Germline CDR1 and CDR2: SGHDT and YYEEEE. This CDR3 has 17 amino acids. CDR3 sequence reads: CASSYRSSGRGTYEQYF. The CDR3, as DNA: TGTGCCAGCAGCTACAGATCCAGCGGGAGGGGGACCTACGAGCAGTACTTC.

V usage is TRBV7-9 and J usage is TRBJ2-2; 7 bases map to TRBD1. There are 16 residues in the CDR3. Germline CDR1 SEHNR, CDR2 FQNEAQ (reference sequence). V trimming: 5 bases; J trimming: 5 bases; junction bases outside the gene matches: 11. The CDR3 region is CASSRWDSPGTGELFF. The CDR3 nucleotides are TGTGCCAGCAGCCGATGGGACAGCCCGGGGACCGGGGAGCTGTTTTTT.

This chain uses TRBV5-1 with TRBJ2-7; 8 nucleotides align to TRBD2. The CDR3 has 14 residues. CDR1 SGHRS and CDR2 YFSETQ come from the germline V gene. The V segment lost 3 bases and the J segment 0 bases; nucleotides outside the gene matches: 2. The CDR3 DNA reads TGCGCCAGCAGCTCTCTAGCGGGCTCCTACGAGCAGTACTTC. The encoded protein is CASSSLAGSYEQYF.

The rearrangement joins TRBV2 to TRBJ1-1; no clear D gene. The CDR3 spans 14 residues. Looked up from germline, CDR1 is SNHLY and CDR2 is FYNNEI. Trimming pared 4 bases from V and 3 bases from J, leaving 12 bases between. As DNA, the CDR3 is TGTGCCAGCAGTGGAGGGTGGGGTGACACTGAAGCTTTCTTT. Translated: CASSGGWGDTEAFF.

The genes are TRBV20-1 and TRBJ1-2; D might be TRBD1 (6 bases). CDR1 is DFQATT, CDR2 SNEGSKA, per germline (reference sequence). Trimming shortened V by 5 bases and J by 6 bases, and 10 bases separated the two germline ends. CDR3 length: 11 residues. The CDR3 DNA sequence: TGCAGTGCTGAACAGGGCAATGGCTACACCTTC. This codes for CSAEQGNGYTF.

For the CDR3, the DNA is TGTGCCAGCAGCGTATCATCAGGCTCAGATACGCAGTATTTT. Residues: CASSVSSGSDTQYF. J is TRBJ2-3 and V is TRBV9; D is uncertain. Per the germline V gene, CDR1 is SGDLS and CDR2 is YYNGEE. V was cut by 1 base and J by 4 bases, with 10 bases left in between. The CDR3 consists of 14 residues.

The chain combines TRBV10-3 with TRBJ2-5; 9 bases are a match to TRBD2. The CDR3 is 15 amino acids. Germline CDR1 and CDR2: ENHRY and SYGVKD. The J segment lost 4 bases and the V segment lost 3 bases, leaving 6 bases of the junction unmatched. Here the CDR3 DNA reads TGTGCCATCAGTGATGCGGGGGGGCAGGTAGAGACCCAGTACTTC. As protein: CAISDAGGQVETQYF.

CDR3: CASSLVGQGGDGYTF. The DNA of the CDR3 is TGTGCCAGCAGCTTGGTCGGACAGGGCGGGGATGGCTACACCTTC. This chain connects TRBV5-4 to TRBJ1-2; 8 nucleotides agree with TRBD1. The ends lost 0 bases at V and 6 bases at J; junction bases unmatched: 7. The CDR3 is 15 amino acids. Per the germline V gene, CDR1 is SGHNT and CDR2 is YYREEE (reference sequence).

This clone was counted once. The chain is built from TRBV5-1 and TRBJ2-5; 9 bases match TRBD1. CDR3 length equals 14 residues. The trim removed 7 bases at V and 1 base at J, leaving 5 bases unmatched. The germline gives CDR1 SGHRS, CDR2 YFSETQ. The CDR3 nucleotides read TGCGCCAGCGCTCCGACAGGGGGCCAAGAGACCCAGTACTTC. Encoded protein: CASAPTGGQETQYF.

The gene calls are TRBV7-8 and TRBJ1-2, with D maybe TRBD1 (6 bases). Germline V gene lookup returns CDR1 SGHVS and CDR2 FQNEAQ. The V end lost 5 bases, the J end lost 2 bases, and 12 bases lay between the germline ends. The CDR3 has 14 residues. CDR3 sequence reads: CASSLDRKNYGYTF. In DNA, the CDR3 is TGTGCCAGCAGCCTCGACAGGAAGAACTATGGCTACACCTTC.

The rearrangement joins TRBV3-1 (or the pseudogene TRBV3-2) to TRBJ2-3; a possible D gene is TRBD2 (5 bases). Germline V CDR1 and CDR2: LGHDT, YNNKEL (reference sequence). The CDR3 is made up of 14 amino acids. V lost 4 bases, J lost 4 bases, and 12 bases lay in between. Here the CDR3 reads CASSLGLSADTQYF. The CDR3 bases are TGTGCCAGCAGCCTCGGACTGAGCGCAGATACGCAGTATTTT.

The rearrangement links TRBV29-1 to TRBJ2-3, with 10 bases matching TRBD2. The CDR3 is 15 amino acids. Germline V gives CDR1 SQVTM, CDR2 ANQGSEA. J was trimmed by 2 bases and V by 4 bases; bases with no gene match: 6. Written as DNA, the CDR3 is TGCAGCGTTGGGGTAGCGGGGGGTTCCACAGATACGCAGTATTTT. It codes for CSVGVAGGSTDTQYF.

The chain links TRBV12-3 or TRBV12-4 to TRBJ1-4; D is unclear. V dropped 6 bases and J dropped 8 bases, with 10 bases sitting between them. The CDR3 totals 12 residues. CDR3 nucleotides: TGTGCCAGCAGGACTACGGGGGAAAAACTGTTTTTT. It encodes CASRTTGEKLFF.

V usage is TRBV6-4 and J usage is TRBJ2-3, with TRBD2 identical over 9 bases. The trim removed 0 bases at V and 4 bases at J, leaving 5 bases unmatched. CDR1 MRHNA and CDR2 SNTAGT come from the germline V gene. CDR3 size: 16 residues. The CDR3 is CASSDSGGGAPDTQYF. The CDR3 DNA is TGTGCCAGCAGTGACTCTGGCGGGGGGGCTCCAGATACGCAGTATTTT.

This sequence joins TRBV2 and TRBJ2-3; D possibly corresponds to TRBD2 (5 bases). Per germline, CDR1 SNHLY and CDR2 FYNNEI. The germline V and J ends were trimmed by 6 bases and 0 bases, with 10 bases remaining between them. The CDR3 is 14 amino acids. For the CDR3, the DNA is TGTGCCAGCAGGCAGACTACTAGCACAGATACGCAGTATTTT. Translating it yields CASRQTTSTDTQYF. Using reference TRBV2 and TRBJ2-3 for the parts outside the CDR3, the full variable domain is EPEVTQTPSHQVTQMGQEVILRCVPISNHLYFYWYRQILGQKVEFLVSFYNNEISEKSEIFDDQFSVERPDGSNFTLKIRSTKLEDSAMYFCASRQTTSTDTQYFGPGTRLTVL.

The rearrangement joins TRBV29-1 to TRBJ1-2; D is uncertain. CDR3 length: 12 amino acids. Trimming pared 3 bases from V and 4 bases from J, leaving 9 bases between. Germline CDR1 SQVTM, CDR2 ANQGSEA. CDR3: CSVEYSPYGYTF. The CDR3 nucleotides are TGCAGCGTTGAGTACAGCCCCTATGGCTACACCTTC.

This chain links TRBV5-4 with TRBJ2-7; perhaps TRBD1 as D (6 bases). Trimming removed 5 bases from V and 4 bases from J, with 13 bases in between. The CDR3 extends over 13 amino acids. The germline gives CDR1 SGHNT, CDR2 YYREEE (reference sequence). The CDR3 nucleotides read TGTGCCAGCAGTCCCGGGACAAATTACGAGCAGTACTTC. This translates into CASSPGTNYEQYF.

The rearrangement joins TRBV3-1 (or the pseudogene TRBV3-2) to TRBJ1-6; 7 bases are shared with TRBD1. CDR3 size: 14 residues. CDR1 and CDR2 from the germline V gene are LGHDT and YNNKEL (reference sequence). The V and J ends lost 2 bases and 7 bases, in that order; junction bases with no gene match: 2. The CDR3 bases are TGTGCCAGCAGCCAATCAGGGGGGAATTCACCCCTCCACTTT. This translates into CASSQSGGNSPLHF.

This chain connects TRBV2 to TRBJ2-7, with TRBD2 matching 11 bases. The CDR3 runs to 15 residues. The V gene's germline CDR1 is SNHLY and CDR2 FYNNEI. After removal of 7 bases from V and 6 bases from J, the junction contained 11 bases not matched to a gene. Here the CDR3 DNA reads TGTGCCAGCACCGCCTCCCTAGCGGGAGGACGCGAGCAGTACTTC. It translates to CASTASLAGGREQYF.

V and J are TRBV5-1 and TRBJ2-1; 13 positions match TRBD2. V gave up 3 bases and J gave up 5 bases; unmatched junction bases: 5. The CDR3 runs 16 residues. Germline V gene sequence: CDR1 SGHRS, CDR2 YFSETQ. The CDR3, as DNA: TGCGCCAGCAGCTCAGGGACTAGCGGGACTCACAATGAGCAGTTCTTC. This codes for CASSSGTSGTHNEQFF.

The chain couples TRBV20-1 to TRBJ2-7; 12 bases match TRBD1. This CDR3 has 14 residues. V lost 3 bases, J lost 6 bases, and 6 bases stayed unmatched. Germline values: CDR1 DFQATT, CDR2 SNEGSKA (reference sequence). The CDR3 sequence: CSASRGQGAGEQYF. In DNA form, the CDR3 reads TGCAGTGCTAGTCGGGGACAGGGGGCCGGCGAGCAGTACTTC.

V gene TRBV20-1 combines with J gene TRBJ1-1, with 7 bases aligning to TRBD1. The ends lost 6 bases at V and 7 bases at J; junction bases unmatched: 2. CDR3 length equals 10 residues. Looked up from germline, CDR1 is DFQATT and CDR2 is SNEGSKA (reference sequence). DNA for the CDR3: TGCAGTGCCTACAGGGGTGAAGCTTTCTTT. This sequence encodes CSAYRGEAFF.

The J gene is TRBJ1-2, the V gene TRBV2, with D maybe TRBD1 (5 bases). Germline V gene lookup returns CDR1 SNHLY and CDR2 FYNNEI. V lost 7 bases to trimming and J lost 4 bases, with 10 bases between them. The CDR3 sequence is 12 residues long. CDR3 residues: CASTGFRYGYTF. CDR3 bases: TGTGCCAGCACAGGGTTTCGCTATGGCTACACCTTC.